This T cell receptor (beta chain) was identified during a study of technical replicates of blood from a few donors. TCRdb's copy holds only in-frame clones and misses some; the assay was immunoSEQ multiplex PCR. The sample includes tens of thousands of clones, roughly 98% of them seen just once. The CDR3 runs to 14 residues. Trimming removed 2 bases from V and 2 bases from J, with 9 bases in between. CDR1 is SGHRS, CDR2 YFSETQ, per germline. Sequenced sample: T cells isolated from PBMCs. The chain recombines TRBV5-1 with TRBJ2-3; tentatively, D is TRBD1 (6 bases). The receptor's source is a human donor in good health. CDR3 nucleotide sequence: TGCGCCAGCAGCTTTGGACAGAACACAGATACGCAGTATTTT. It encodes CASSFGQNTDTQYF.